These 24 T cell receptor beta chains originate from one sample sequenced in a study of blood T cell repertoires in COVID-19. This table comes from immunoSEQ multiplex PCR, and its TCRdb copy is limited to in-frame clones, with some not included. Here the sample spans about 140,000 clones, around 87% being singletons. The sequenced sample consisted of peripheral blood. The source of these receptors is a man aged 45 to 65 who had recovered from COVID-19.

The chain carries TRBV15 and TRBJ1-5; D unresolved. V lost 1 base and J 5 bases, leaving 9 bases between the germline ends. The CDR3 has 14 residues. CDR1 LNHNV and CDR2 YYDKDF come from the germline V gene (reference sequence). This chain's CDR3 is CATSRGDWDQPQHF. The CDR3, as DNA: TGTGCCACCAGCAGAGGAGACTGGGATCAGCCCCAGCATTTT.

The chain couples TRBV19 to TRBJ1-4; 9 bases align to TRBD1. This CDR3 is built from 16 residues. Germline V gene data show CDR1 as LNHDA and CDR2 as SQIVND (reference sequence). V trimming: 6 bases; J trimming: 2 bases; junction bases outside the gene matches: 7. For the CDR3, the DNA is TGTGCCAGTAGAATGGGACAGGGCTCCACTAATGAAAAACTGTTTTTT. Translation: CASRMGQGSTNEKLFF.

V is TRBV2 and J is TRBJ2-1; 11 bases are a match to TRBD2. V lost 6 bases and J lost 4; bases outside the gene matches: 5. This CDR3 region has 15 residues. The germline CDR1 and CDR2 sequences are SNHLY and FYNNEI. CDR3 protein: CASRVAGGRYNEQFF. DNA for the CDR3: TGTGCCAGCAGGGTAGCGGGGGGGCGGTACAATGAGCAGTTCTTC.

The V and J genes are TRBV19 and TRBJ1-5; the D gene is possibly TRBD1 (6 bases). V dropped 4 bases and J dropped 3 bases, with 10 bases sitting between them. Germline CDR1 and CDR2: LNHDA and SQIVND (reference sequence). The CDR3 is 14 residues long. The DNA of the CDR3 is TGTGCCAGTAGTAGAGGGGGTAACAATCAGCCCCAGCATTTT. Translation: CASSRGGNNQPQHF. The full variable domain, rest sourced from reference TRBV19 and TRBJ1-5, is DGGITQSPKYLFRKEGQNVTLSCEQNLNHDAMYWYRQDPGQGLRLIYYSQIVNDFQKGDIAEGYSVSREKKESFPLTVTSAQKNPTAFYLCASSRGGNNQPQHFGDGTRLSIL.

The CDR3: CASGPGTSSITDTQYF. In DNA form, the CDR3 reads TGTGCTAGTGGTCCCGGGACTAGCAGCATCACAGATACGCAGTATTTT. V is TRBV12-5 and J is TRBJ2-3; TRBD2 agrees at 9 bases. After removal of 5 bases from V and 2 bases from J, the junction contained 8 bases not matched to a gene. Germline V gene lookup returns CDR1 LGHNT and CDR2 FRNRAP. The CDR3 covers 16 residues. Supplemented by reference TRBV12-5 and TRBJ2-3, the full variable domain reads DARVTQTPRHKVTEMGQEVTMRCQPILGHNTVFWYRQTMMQGLELLAYFRNRAPLDDSGMPKDRFSAEMPDATLATLKIQPSEPRDSAVYFCASGPGTSSITDTQYFGPGTRLTVL.

This chain connects TRBV9 to TRBJ2-5, with TRBD1 matching over 7 bases. The CDR3 has 15 residues. Germline lookup yields CDR1 SGDLS and CDR2 YYNGEE. V lost 3 bases to trimming and J lost 3 bases; unmatched junction nucleotides: 8. The CDR3 sequence: CASSAAPGTEETQYF. CDR3 nucleotide sequence: TGTGCCAGCAGCGCCGCTCCGGGGACAGAAGAGACCCAGTACTTC.

The chain joins TRBV5-4 to TRBJ2-7; 8 bases agree with TRBD1. In germline, CDR1 is SGHNT, CDR2 YYREEE (reference sequence). With V trimmed by 4 bases and J by 9 bases, 12 bases remained unmatched. The CDR3 covers 14 residues. CDR3 amino acids: CASSQDRGPSGQYF. The CDR3 DNA is TGTGCCAGCAGCCAAGACAGGGGTCCCTCCGGGCAGTACTTC.

The CDR3 spells CASSSISGGPYNEQFF. DNA for the CDR3: TGTGCCAGCAGTTCAATTAGCGGGGGGCCCTACAATGAGCAGTTCTTC. The chain combines TRBV27 with TRBJ2-1, with 10 positions matching TRBD2. The CDR3 consists of 16 residues. CDR1 and CDR2 (germline): MNHEY, SMNVEV (reference sequence). Unmatched junction bases numbered 5, after V lost 4 bases and J lost 2 bases.

This sequence joins TRBV7-8 and TRBJ1-6; D is unresolved. The CDR3 sequence is 14 residues long. Germline-derived CDR1 and CDR2 are SGHVS and FQNEAQ. V lost 3 bases, J lost 8 bases, and 11 bases lay in between. CDR3 in amino acids: CASSFSGDDSPLHF. CDR3 bases: TGTGCCAGCAGCTTTTCGGGAGATGATTCACCCCTCCACTTT.

The V and J genes are TRBV5-6 and TRBJ1-3; D perhaps matches TRBD1 (5 bases). Germline CDR1 reads SGHDT; CDR2 reads YYEEEE. The CDR3 is 14 amino acids. V was clipped by 4 bases and J by 9 bases, with 17 bases between them. CDR3 DNA: TGTGCCAGCAGCATTGGCCAGGGATTGGTCACCATATATTTT. Residues: CASSIGQGLVTIYF. The full variable domain, with the rest looked up from reference TRBV5-6 and TRBJ1-3, is DAGVTQSPTHLIKTRGQQVTLRCSPKSGHDTVSWYQQALGQGPQFIFQYYEEEERQRGNFPDRFSGHQFPNYSSELNVNALLLGDSALYLCASSIGQGLVTIYFGEGSWLTVV.

This rearrangement joins TRBV29-1 to TRBJ2-3; 11 bases line up with TRBD1. The CDR3 runs to 15 residues. The germline V gene encodes CDR1 SQVTM and CDR2 ANQGSEA. Losses at the gene ends were 1 base for V and 6 bases for J; bases not matched to a gene: 6. CDR3 in DNA: TGCAGCGTTGAAGCCAGGACAGGGGGCAGGGATACGCAGTATTTT. Translated: CSVEARTGGRDTQYF.

The chain couples TRBV4-2 to TRBJ1-4, with no clear D. Trimming took off 1 base at V and 14 bases at J, with 17 bases between the two ends. The CDR3 is 14 residues long. The germline V gene encodes CDR1 LGHNA and CDR2 YNFKEQ. The CDR3, as DNA: TGTGCCAGCAGCCAAGGTCATCGTGACACGGCGCTGTTTTTT. Encoded protein: CASSQGHRDTALFF.

The chain has TRBV27 and TRBJ2-7; no clear D. The CDR3 loop spans 13 amino acids. Trimming shortened V by 5 bases and J by 4 bases, and 12 bases separated the two germline ends. CDR1 MNHEY and CDR2 SMNVEV come from the germline V gene (reference sequence). CDR3 sequence (DNA): TGTGCCAGCAGTCGTAGCAATTATTACGAGCAGTACTTC. Residues: CASSRSNYYEQYF.

In its sample, this clone was seen a few times. The V and J genes are TRBV2 and TRBJ1-1; 10 bases map to TRBD1. The V and J ends lost 9 bases and 1 base, in that order; junction bases with no gene match: 8. The CDR3 sequence is 15 residues long. Germline-derived CDR1 and CDR2 are SNHLY and FYNNEI. The CDR3 reads CARAGDRGPNTEAFF. CDR3 nucleotide sequence: TGTGCCAGGGCTGGAGACAGGGGGCCGAACACTGAAGCTTTCTTT.

There are a few counts of this clone. This sequence joins TRBV5-1 and TRBJ1-4, with 9 bases aligning to TRBD1. The germline V gene has CDR1 SGHRS and CDR2 YFSETQ. Trimming took 4 bases from V and 5 from J; bases not matched to a gene: 9. The CDR3 is made up of 16 amino acids. The CDR3, as DNA: TGCGCCAGCAGCACCACAGGGGGCCGGTCGAATGAAAAACTGTTTTTT. Translating gives CASSTTGGRSNEKLFF.

This clone has a handful of counts. J is TRBJ1-5 and V is TRBV7-9, with D tentatively TRBD1 (5 bases). Germline-derived CDR1 and CDR2 are SEHNR and FQNEAQ (reference sequence). CDR3 length equals 14 residues. V was pared by 4 bases and J by 4 bases, with 11 bases between. Written as DNA, the CDR3 is TGTGCCAGCAGCTCCGACAGAAATAATCAGCCCCAGCATTTT. It yields the protein CASSSDRNNQPQHF.

V usage is TRBV7-9 and J usage is TRBJ1-4; the D is unclear. Germline lookup yields CDR1 SEHNR and CDR2 FQNEAQ (reference sequence). The V end was cut by 2 bases, the J end by 0 bases, with 10 bases between. The CDR3 length is 16 residues. The CDR3 nucleotides are TGTGCCAGCAGCTTAAGTACGGTTACAACTAATGAAAAACTGTTTTTT. Encoded protein: CASSLSTVTTNEKLFF.

V is TRBV9 and J is TRBJ1-1; D is unclear. Germline V gene data show CDR1 as SGDLS and CDR2 as YYNGEE. The CDR3 is 13 residues long. The V and J ends lost 1 base and 0 bases respectively, with 4 bases between them. In nucleotides, the CDR3 is TGTGCCAGCAGCGTAAACTTGAACACTGAAGCTTTCTTT. It is translated as CASSVNLNTEAFF. Full variable domain (outside the CDR3, taken from reference TRBV9 and TRBJ1-1): DSGVTQTPKHLITATGQRVTLRCSPRSGDLSVYWYQQSLDQGLQFLIQYYNGEERAKGNILERFSAQQFPDLHSELNLSSLELGDSALYFCASSVNLNTEAFFGQGTRLTVV.

The rearrangement links TRBV2 to TRBJ2-1; 7 nucleotides agree with TRBD1. This CDR3 is 18 amino acids long. Trimming cost V 0 bases and J 0 bases; bases outside gene matches: 8. Germline-derived CDR1 and CDR2 are SNHLY and FYNNEI. Here the CDR3 DNA reads TGTGCCAGCAGTGAAGCCGGCGGACAGGAAAGCTCCTACAATGAGCAGTTCTTC. It yields the protein CASSEAGGQESSYNEQFF.

V usage is TRBV4-1 and J usage is TRBJ1-2; 9 bases fit TRBD1. In germline, CDR1 is MGHRA, CDR2 YSYEKL. This CDR3 contains 15 residues. Germline trimming cut 1 base from V and 5 bases from J; bases unmatched to any gene: 5. The CDR3 spells CASSQGTGGRYGYTF. The CDR3 DNA reads as TGCGCCAGCAGCCAAGGAACAGGGGGCAGATATGGCTACACCTTC.

The chain uses TRBV4-1 and TRBJ2-5, with 12 bases lining up with TRBD2. This CDR3 has 16 amino acids. CDR1 and CDR2 from the germline V gene are MGHRA and YSYEKL. V was clipped by 3 bases and J by 5 bases; unmatched bases: 7. The CDR3 reads CASSHRLAGAGETQYF. CDR3 in DNA: TGCGCCAGCAGCCACCGACTAGCGGGGGCCGGGGAGACCCAGTACTTC.

The chain recombines TRBV9 with TRBJ1-1; 7 nucleotides line up with TRBD1. Looked up from germline, CDR1 is SGDLS and CDR2 is YYNGEE. The CDR3 is 15 amino acids. The J segment lost 0 bases and the V segment lost 4 bases, leaving 6 bases of the junction unmatched. CDR3 nucleotide sequence: TGTGCCAGCAGCCCCTTGACAGGGTTGAACACTGAAGCTTTCTTT. Protein sequence: CASSPLTGLNTEAFF.

This rearrangement joins TRBV2 to TRBJ1-1; tentative D call: TRBD1 (5 bases). Trimming stripped 4 bases from V and 6 bases from J, with 12 bases between. CDR3 length: 13 residues. Germline CDR1 reads SNHLY; CDR2 reads FYNNEI. CDR3 region: CASSVQGLSEAFF. Here the CDR3 DNA reads TGTGCCAGCAGTGTCCAGGGTCTGTCTGAAGCTTTCTTT.

This chain joins TRBV9 and TRBJ2-5; D is perhaps TRBD1 (8 bases). CDR1 is SGDLS and CDR2 is YYNGEE in the germline V gene. CDR3 size: 18 residues. The V gene lost 3 bases and the J gene lost 1 base, with 22 bases spanning the gap. This CDR3 is CASSANKQTGEGQETQYF. CDR3 nucleotides: TGTGCCAGCAGCGCTAATAAACAGACAGGGGAGGGCCAAGAGACCCAGTACTTC.